The clone carrying this T cell receptor beta chain was counted between two and nine times. The sample belongs to a study of identical twins. Via MiXCR, TCRdb re-called the 5' RACE reads, giving one row per CDR3 protein. The sample has 690,000 or so distinct CDR3 sequences, less than 10% seen once; the top ten hold around 0.95%. V lost 6 bases to trimming and J lost 0 bases; unmatched junction nucleotides: 11. There are 19 residues in the CDR3. From germline, CDR1 is MDHEN and CDR2 SYDVKM. The same data also went into a second study, on yellow fever vaccine responses in identical twins.

The chain couples TRBV28 to TRBJ2-3; 14 bases agree with TRBD2. This sequence originates from a woman aged 18-35 years in good health. The material sequenced was PBMCs. The CDR3, as DNA: TGTGCCAGCAGCAACCGGAGACTAGCGGGAGGGTATAGCACAGATACGCAGTATTTT. Protein product: CASSNRRLAGGYSTDTQYF. Combining the CDR3 with reference TRBV28 and TRBJ2-3 gives the whole variable domain DVKVTQSSRYLVKRTGEKVFLECVQDMDHENMFWYRQDPGLGLRLIYFSYDVKMKEKGDIPEGYSVSREKKERFSLILESASTNQTSMYLCASSNRRLAGGYSTDTQYFGPGTRLTVL.